Listed here are 26 T cell receptor beta chains from one sample, sequenced in a study of blood T cells in healthy people across ages. With a J-beta primer mix and a sample-barcoded 5' primer, a second PCR ran roughly 7 to 11 cycles. TCRdb processed the 5' RACE reads anew with MiXCR; each CDR3 protein has one entry. The repertoire holds roughly 680,000 distinct CDR3 sequences, with 49% as singletons. The specimen sequenced was blood. These receptors all come from a woman aged 60 to 75 in good health.

The chain uses TRBV20-1 and TRBJ2-3; 8 positions match TRBD2. CDR1 DFQATT and CDR2 SNEGSKA come from the germline V gene (reference sequence). The trim removed 7 bases at V and 3 bases at J, leaving 9 bases unmatched. The length of the CDR3 is 14 residues. The CDR3 is CSVTGGTLTDTQYF. Written as DNA, the CDR3 is TGCAGTGTTACGGGAGGGACGTTGACAGATACGCAGTATTTT.

The genes are TRBV29-1 and TRBJ2-5, with TRBD2 matching 8 bases. Germline CDR1 and CDR2: SQVTM and ANQGSEA. The CDR3 covers 14 residues. V was pared by 6 bases and J by 11 bases, with 17 bases of the junction left unmatched. CDR3 in DNA: TGCAGCGTCGGAGCGGGAGTGATTATCAATGAGCAGTACTTC. Translated: CSVGAGVIINEQYF. Filled out from reference TRBV29-1 and TRBJ2-5, the complete variable domain reads SAVISQKPSRDICQRGTSLTIQCQVDSQVTMMFWYRQQPGQSLTLIATANQGSEATYESGFVIDKFPISRPNLTFSTLTVSNMSPEDSSIYLCSVGAGVIINEQYFGPGTRLLVL.

As to this clonotype: Being one base from a much bigger clone, this may be a read error. The rearrangement joins TRBV7-2 to TRBJ2-3, with a weak D call TRBD2 (6 bases). From germline, CDR1 is SGHTA and CDR2 FQGNSA. V gave up 7 bases and J gave up 1 base, with 12 bases separating them. This CDR3 is 14 amino acids long. The CDR3 DNA reads as TGTACCAGCACCCTGGGGGGTGGCACAGATACGCAGTATTTT. This gives the protein CTSTLGGGTDTQYF.

The genes are TRBV5-1 and TRBJ2-1; D might be TRBD2 (6 bases). CDR1 is SGHRS, CDR2 YFSETQ, per germline. V shed 0 bases and J shed 5 bases, with 9 bases lying between them. The CDR3 runs to 14 residues. CDR3 nucleotide sequence: TGCGCCAGCAGCTTGGGGAGGGTCGACAATGAGCAGTTCTTC. Protein: CASSLGRVDNEQFF.

A word on this clonotype: A junction boundary mismatches the germline segment, possibly from a read error. The V and J genes are TRBV24-1 and TRBJ2-1; D is ambiguous. There are 14 residues in the CDR3. Germline CDR1 is KGHDR and CDR2 is SFDVKD. CDR3 region: CATSGAASCNEQFF. The CDR3 DNA is TGTGCCACCAGTGGGGCGGCCTCCTGCAATGAGCAGTTCTTC.

Notes on this clonotype: A read error may produce the germline difference seen at one junction end. This rearrangement joins TRBV10-3 to TRBJ1-2; TRBD1 matches 7 bases. Germline CDR1 reads ENHRY; CDR2 reads SYGVKD. The CDR3 has 14 amino acids. CDR3 sequence: CVIRGQWGVYGYTF. The CDR3, as DNA: TGTGTCATCAGGGGACAGTGGGGGGTCTATGGCTACACCTTC.

The V call is TRBV7-2, the J call TRBJ2-7; 8 bases fit TRBD2. The V gene end was trimmed by 2 bases and the J gene end by 9 bases; junction bases not matched to a gene: 9. Looked up from germline, CDR1 is SGHTA and CDR2 is FQGNSA. There are 14 residues in the CDR3. The CDR3 DNA is TGTGCCAGCAGCTTAAGGGCGCGGGAGGAAGGGCAGTACTTC. Translated, it gives CASSLRAREEGQYF.

As concerns this clonotype: At one of its ends the junction is not consistent with the germline gene, which may arise from a read error. The J gene is TRBJ2-7, the V gene TRBV4-2; D gene ambiguous. This CDR3 is 11 amino acids long. Germline V CDR1 and CDR2: LGHNA, YNFKEQ. CDR3 in amino acids: CTSSRRDEQYF. CDR3 nucleotides: TGTACCAGCAGCCGAAGGGATGAGCAGTACTTC.

This clonotype was counted once. The CDR3 loop is CSARWGPINYNEQFF. The CDR3 DNA sequence: TGCAGTGCTAGGTGGGGCCCGATAAATTACAATGAGCAGTTCTTC. The J gene is TRBJ2-1, the V gene TRBV20-1, with D maybe TRBD1 (5 bases). CDR3 size: 15 residues. V lost 3 bases and J 4 bases, leaving 16 bases between the germline ends. Germline CDR1 DFQATT, CDR2 SNEGSKA (reference sequence).

V and J are TRBV20-1 and TRBJ2-3; D remains ambiguous. The germline V gene has CDR1 DFQATT and CDR2 SNEGSKA (reference sequence). Deletions cut 6 bases from V and 4 bases from J, with 11 bases between. The CDR3 is 12 residues long. For the CDR3, the DNA is TGCAGTGCCCCCGATGGGTCAGATACGCAGTATTTT. Protein product: CSAPDGSDTQYF.

As to this clonotype: With a much larger clone just one base away, this may be a read error. V gene TRBV29-1 combines with J gene TRBJ2-1, with 9 bases lining up with TRBD1. The germline gives CDR1 SQVTM, CDR2 ANQGSEA. The CDR3 has 15 amino acids. Germline trimming cut 6 bases from V and 3 bases from J; bases unmatched to any gene: 9. This CDR3 is CSVVAGTGRYNEQFF. The CDR3 DNA follows: TGCAGCGTCGTTGCCGGGACAGGGCGCTACAATGAGCAGTTCTTC.

V is TRBV5-1 and J is TRBJ2-1, with D possibly being TRBD1 (5 bases). Per the germline V gene, CDR1 is SGHRS and CDR2 is YFSETQ. CDR3 length equals 13 residues. V was clipped by 4 bases and J by 3 bases, with 8 bases between them. This CDR3 is CASSTDNYNEQFF. Written as DNA, the CDR3 is TGCGCCAGCAGCACGGACAACTACAATGAGCAGTTCTTC.

The V gene is TRBV7-3, the J gene TRBJ2-3; 8 bases match TRBD1. In germline, CDR1 is SGHTA, CDR2 FQGTGA. CDR3 length equals 15 residues. V was clipped by 3 bases and J by 2 bases; unmatched bases: 4. CDR3 sequence (DNA): TGTGCCAGCAGCTTCCGGGACAGGTTCACAGATACGCAGTATTTT. This sequence encodes CASSFRDRFTDTQYF.

The count of this clonotype is one. The J gene is TRBJ2-1, the V gene TRBV9; D assignment may be TRBD1 or TRBD2 (6 bases each). The CDR3 sequence is 16 residues long. The germline CDR1 and CDR2 sequences are SGDLS and YYNGEE. Trimming left V 0 bases short and J 5 bases short, with 15 bases between. CDR3 protein: CASSVVSGGGHNEQFF. The DNA for the CDR3 is TGTGCCAGCAGCGTAGTGAGCGGAGGGGGTCACAATGAGCAGTTCTTC. The full variable domain, completed using reference TRBV9 and TRBJ2-1, is DSGVTQTPKHLITATGQRVTLRCSPRSGDLSVYWYQQSLDQGLQFLIQYYNGEERAKGNILERFSAQQFPDLHSELNLSSLELGDSALYFCASSVVSGGGHNEQFFGPGTRLTVL.

This clonotype was counted a few times. The chain has TRBV14 and TRBJ2-7; D not certain. V was pared by 1 base and J by 3 bases, with 31 bases between. Germline loops: CDR1 SGHDN, CDR2 FVKESK. The CDR3 length is 21 residues. CDR3 sequence reads: CASSQGEGRSHRYSTLYEQYF. The DNA for the CDR3 is TGTGCCAGCAGCCAAGGGGAAGGGCGATCCCACCGATATAGCACCCTCTACGAGCAGTACTTC.

The chain links TRBV28 to TRBJ2-4; 9 nucleotides align to TRBD2. Germline-derived CDR1 and CDR2 are MDHEN and SYDVKM. The CDR3 is 16 amino acids. V was clipped by 8 bases and J by 4 bases; unmatched bases: 12. The CDR3 DNA follows: TGTGCCAGCCAAAAAGGGACTAGCTTGGGGAAAAACATTCAGTACTTC. Encoded protein: CASQKGTSLGKNIQYF.

This chain connects TRBV28 to TRBJ2-5, with 11 bases aligning to TRBD2. V gave up 3 bases and J gave up 2 bases; unmatched junction bases: 2. The CDR3 totals 15 residues. CDR1 and CDR2 (germline): MDHEN, SYDVKM. The CDR3 DNA follows: TGTGCCAGCAGTTTCGCTAGCGGGGGGCAAGAGACCCAGTACTTC. Its protein is CASSFASGGQETQYF.

The rearrangement uses TRBV27 and TRBJ2-3, with TRBD2 matching over 8 bases. J was trimmed by 2 bases and V by 3 bases; bases with no gene match: 10. The CDR3 is made up of 17 amino acids. Germline CDR1 reads MNHEY; CDR2 reads SMNVEV (reference sequence). As DNA, the CDR3 is TGTGCCAGCAGTTTTGAGGCTAGCGGGCGCTCCACAGATACGCAGTATTTT. This encodes CASSFEASGRSTDTQYF.

This clonotype was counted only a few times. J is TRBJ2-1 and V is TRBV14; TRBD2 might be the D (6 bases). Germline V gene data show CDR1 as SGHDN and CDR2 as FVKESK. The V end lost 1 base, the J end lost 10 bases, and 14 bases lay between the germline ends. The CDR3 spans 14 residues. In nucleotides, the CDR3 is TGTGCCAGCAGCCAAGGTCCGGCGGGGAGAGAGCAGTTCTTC. This codes for CASSQGPAGREQFF.

The chain carries TRBV15 and TRBJ2-5, with 9 bases aligning to TRBD2. The V and J ends lost 2 bases and 2 bases, in that order; junction bases with no gene match: 9. This CDR3 comprises 17 residues. Germline V CDR1 and CDR2: LNHNV, YYDKDF (reference sequence). The CDR3: CATSRKPSGIGQETQYF. Written as DNA, the CDR3 is TGTGCCACCAGCAGAAAGCCTAGCGGGATTGGGCAAGAGACCCAGTACTTC. The full variable domain, rest sourced from reference TRBV15 and TRBJ2-5, is DAMVIQNPRYQVTQFGKPVTLSCSQTLNHNVMYWYQQKSSQAPKLLFHYYDKDFNNEADTPDNFQSRRPNTSFCFLDIRSPGLGDTAMYLCATSRKPSGIGQETQYFGPGTRLLVL.

This rearrangement joins TRBV3-1 to TRBJ2-1; 7 bases align to TRBD2. The CDR3 is 14 amino acids. Losses at the gene ends were 1 base for V and 10 bases for J; bases not matched to a gene: 7. Germline CDR1 reads LGHDT; CDR2 reads YNNKEL (reference sequence). The CDR3 nucleotides are TGTGCCAGCAGCCAAGGCGGGGGACGCTACGAGCAGTTCTTC. It codes for CASSQGGGRYEQFF.

The rearrangement links TRBV11-1 to TRBJ2-3; D is possibly TRBD2 (5 bases). CDR3 length: 15 residues. Germline loops: CDR1 SGHAT, CDR2 FQDESV (reference sequence). Trimming stripped 6 bases from V and 6 bases from J, with 19 bases between. In DNA, the CDR3 is TGTGCCAGCAGAGGGTGGGAGTCAAGCGCGGATACGCAGTATTTT. Translated: CASRGWESSADTQYF.

J is TRBJ2-6 and V is TRBV7-9; D unclear. V lost 5 bases and J 5 bases, leaving 13 bases between the germline ends. Germline V CDR1 and CDR2: SEHNR, FQNEAQ (reference sequence). This CDR3 spans 15 amino acids. The CDR3 DNA reads TGTGCCAGCAGCCCTCTGGATGGGTGGGCCAACGTCCTGACTTTC. Its protein is CASSPLDGWANVLTF.

With respect to this clonotype: Germline and junction disagree at one end, which may indicate a read error. The chain combines TRBV20-1 with TRBJ2-5; the D is unclear. With the DNA end fitting TRBJ2-7 better, the J assignment may be wrong. The CDR3 covers 15 residues. Germline V gives CDR1 DFQATT, CDR2 SNEGSKA (reference sequence). The CDR3 spells CSAGDQLTASYEQYF. CDR3 DNA sequence: TGCAGTGCTGGAGATCAACTGACGGCCTCCTACGAGCAGTACTTC.

In its sample, this clonotype was seen once. The V and J genes are TRBV10-3 and TRBJ2-7, with 9 bases that match TRBD1. The CDR3 has 15 amino acids. Germline V lookup: CDR1 ENHRY, CDR2 SYGVKD. The V gene end was trimmed by 0 bases and the J gene end by 6 bases; junction bases not matched to a gene: 6. As DNA, the CDR3 is TGTGCCATCAGTGAGTCTCCGGGGACAGGGTCCGAGCAGTACTTC. Its protein product is CAISESPGTGSEQYF.

The V and J genes are TRBV6-5 and TRBJ2-2; TRBD1 agrees at 9 bases. Germline-derived CDR1 and CDR2 are MNHEY and SVGAGI. The CDR3 has 16 residues. The J segment lost 6 bases and the V segment lost 0 bases, leaving 5 bases of the junction unmatched. The CDR3 reads CASSYSDRGSAGELFF. The CDR3, as DNA: TGTGCCAGCAGTTACTCGGACAGGGGAAGTGCCGGGGAGCTGTTTTTT.